Listed below are T cell receptor beta chains from one sample, sequenced in a study of OX40 agonist ivuxolimab in advanced cancers. Some clones are missing from TCRdb's copy, which holds only in-frame ones; the method was immunoSEQ multiplex PCR. The sample lists some 40,000 clones; approximately 90% were seen once. Source: CD4+ or CD8+ T cells sorted from blood, taken in a trial of the OX40 agonist ivuxolimab. These receptors all stem from an adult with an advanced solid tumor such as melanoma, head and neck, liver or kidney cancer. Each CDR3 is given with its conserved first and last residue.

j_call	v_call	cdr3_aa
TRBJ2-7	TRBV27	CASRRRGGSNFYEQYF
TRBJ2-7	TRBV7-2	CASSLAGGSYEQYF
TRBJ2-1	TRBV7-9	CASSLAGVEQFF
TRBJ2-5	TRBV4-1	CASSQDPVGWGYQETQYF
TRBJ2-1	TRBV4-2	CASSQDPPSGGDNEQFF
TRBJ1-1	TRBV30	CACSRAGRNTEAFF
TRBJ2-5	TRBV11-2	CASSPALGEGETQYF
TRBJ2-1	TRBV29-1	CSGRGSSYNEQFF
TRBJ2-2	TRBV10-3	CAIRDPTNTGELFF
TRBJ2-1	TRBV21-1	CASSGGTGPIVNEQFF
TRBJ2-5	TRBV28	CASSLTEVRETQYF
TRBJ2-7	TRBV7-6	CASSFEGRGGPYEQYF
TRBJ1-1	TRBV30	CAWSRDRVNTEAFF
TRBJ2-1	TRBV7-8	CASSFHSGRGDEQFF
TRBJ2-1	TRBV2	CASILGLAEYNEQFF
TRBJ2-7	TRBV7-2	CASSSTGSSYEQYF
TRBJ1-1	TRBV28	CASTGPLTEAFF
TRBJ1-5	TRBV28	CASSERDRAIFGDQPQHF
TRBJ1-4	TRBV28	CASRHPAAGLDEKLFF
TRBJ2-2	TRBV28	CASSFTGVGGELFF
TRBJ2-3	TRBV6-4	CASSDSDQGPTDTQYF
TRBJ2-4	TRBV5-1	CASSWTDRESGIQYF
TRBJ2-2	TRBV6-5	CASSYFAAAGELFF
TRBJ2-5	TRBV5-4	CASSLIGGSETQYF
TRBJ2-7	TRBV5-5	CASSNGQGALEQYF
TRBJ2-1	TRBV5-4	CASSRTRNEQFF
TRBJ2-7	TRBV19	CASSISSGSTYEQYF
TRBJ1-5	TRBV6-1	CASSERGTGFNQPQHF
TRBJ1-5	TRBV19	CASSTGGWQPQHF